Sequencing of this T cell receptor beta chain was carried out in a study of blood T cell repertoires in COVID-19. This clone was seen once. The CDR3 contains 14 residues. The germline CDR1 and CDR2 sequences are SGHTA and FQGNSA. The V gene end was trimmed by 5 bases and the J gene end by 4 bases; junction bases not matched to a gene: 3. Produced via immunoSEQ multiplex PCR; TCRdb's table is partial and in-frame only. This sample carries about 300,000 clones, 70% to 90% of them seen once, and the ten largest clones take roughly 2%. Two negative PCRs, clearance, or symptom resolution were required of recovered Cohort 3 donors.

V and J are TRBV7-2 and TRBJ1-5, with 9 bases fitting TRBD1. What was sequenced was PBMCs or T cells enriched from blood (not recorded which). This clonotype was obtained from a young man who had recovered from COVID-19. DNA of the CDR3: TGTGCCAGCAGCCAGGGACAGGGTAATCAGCCCCAGCATTTT. As protein: CASSQGQGNQPQHF.